This T cell receptor beta chain is from a study of cytomegalovirus exposure and HLA in healthy donors. This clone was counted once. CDR3 length: 16 residues. Germline V gene lookup returns CDR1 MNHEY and CDR2 SMNVEV (reference sequence). The V end lost 2 bases, the J end lost 7 bases, and 15 bases lay between the germline ends. The method was immunoSEQ multiplex PCR; TCRdb's version includes in-frame clones alone and lacks a portion of them. The sample has roughly 150,000 clones, 88% seen once. Sequencing was carried out using PBMCs. The origin of this receptor is a man younger than 35 in good health and CMV-seronegative. The chain recombines TRBV27 with TRBJ1-6; weak D call: TRBD1 (6 bases). CDR3 nucleotides: TGTGCCAGCAGTTTAAAGGGGGGGTTACCGAATTCACCCCTCCACTTT. Translated, it gives CASSLKGGLPNSPLHF.